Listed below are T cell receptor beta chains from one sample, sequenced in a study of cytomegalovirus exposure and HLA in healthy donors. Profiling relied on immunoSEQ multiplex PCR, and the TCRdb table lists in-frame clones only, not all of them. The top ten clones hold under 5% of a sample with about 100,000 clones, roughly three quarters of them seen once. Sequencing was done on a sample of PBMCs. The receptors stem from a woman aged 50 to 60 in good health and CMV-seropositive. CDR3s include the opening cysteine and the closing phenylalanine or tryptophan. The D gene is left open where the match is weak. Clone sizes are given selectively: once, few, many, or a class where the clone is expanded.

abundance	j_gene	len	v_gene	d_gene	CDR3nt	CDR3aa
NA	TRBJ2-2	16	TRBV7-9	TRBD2	TGTTCCAGCAGCTTCGCTAGCGGGACGAACACCGGGGAGCTGTTTTTT	CSSSFASGTNTGELFF
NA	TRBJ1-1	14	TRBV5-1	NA	TGCGCCAGCAGCTCGGGGGGTATGAACACTGAAGCTTTCTTT	CASSSGGMNTEAFF
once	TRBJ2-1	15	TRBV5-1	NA	TGCGCCAGCAGCTTCGGACACTCCACCTACAATGAGCAGTTCTTC	CASSFGHSTYNEQFF
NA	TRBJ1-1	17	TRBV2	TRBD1	TGTGCCAGCAGTGCTGGCTGGACAGGGAACATGAACACTGAAGCTTTCTTT	CASSAGWTGNMNTEAFF
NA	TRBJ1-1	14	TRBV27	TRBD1	TGTGCCAGCGGACAGGGGATTGGCAACACTGAAGCTTTCTTT	CASGQGIGNTEAFF
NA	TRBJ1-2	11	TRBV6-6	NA	TGTGCCAGCAGTTATGGCGGTGGCTACACCTTC	CASSYGGGYTF
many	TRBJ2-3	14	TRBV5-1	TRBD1	TGCGCCAGCAGCTGGACAGGGGACACAGATACGCAGTATTTT	CASSWTGDTDTQYF
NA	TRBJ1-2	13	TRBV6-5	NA	TGTGCCAGCAGTTACTCCCAGTCGAATGGCTACACCTTC	CASSYSQSNGYTF
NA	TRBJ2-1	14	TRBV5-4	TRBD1	TGTGCCAGCGGACTGACAGGGTCCTACAATGAGCAGTTCTTC	CASGLTGSYNEQFF
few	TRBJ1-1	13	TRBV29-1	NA	TGCAGCGTTGTGAGGTCCAGGGGCACTGAAGCTTTCTTT	CSVVRSRGTEAFF
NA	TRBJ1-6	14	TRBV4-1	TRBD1	TGCGCCAGCAGCGACAGGGGGACAGGTTCACCCCTCCACTTT	CASSDRGTGSPLHF
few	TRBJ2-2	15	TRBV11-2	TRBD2	TGTGCCAGCAGCGGGAGGGCGTCGAACACCGGGGAGCTGTTTTTT	CASSGRASNTGELFF
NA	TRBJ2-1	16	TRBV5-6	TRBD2	TGTGCCAGCAGCCCATACCTAGCGGGAGTTAGCCATGAGCAGTTCTTC	CASSPYLAGVSHEQFF
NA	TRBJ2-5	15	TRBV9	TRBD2	TGTGCCAGCAGCGTAGGGGCGGGGGGGCCCGAGACCCAGTACTTC	CASSVGAGGPETQYF
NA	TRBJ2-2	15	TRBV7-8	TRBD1	TGTGCCAGCAGCCCGACAGGGCAAGCCACCGGGGAGCTGTTTTTT	CASSPTGQATGELFF
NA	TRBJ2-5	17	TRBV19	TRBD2	TGTGCCAGTAGCCCCAGAGGGCCTAGCGGGAGGTGGGGGACCCAGTACTTC	CASSPRGPSGRWGTQYF
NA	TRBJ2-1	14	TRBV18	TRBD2	TGTGCCAGCTCACCATCTAGCGGGGGCAATGAGCAGTTCTTC	CASSPSSGGNEQFF
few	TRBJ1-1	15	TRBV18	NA	TGTGCCAGTTCACCATGGAGGGAGATGAACACTGAAGCTTTCTTT	CASSPWREMNTEAFF
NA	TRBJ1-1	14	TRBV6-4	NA	TGTGCCAGCAGTGAGCGGGCCCGCGGGACTGAAGCTTTCTTT	CASSERARGTEAFF
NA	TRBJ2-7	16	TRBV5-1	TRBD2	TGCGCCAGCAGCCTCACCCCGGGGGGAAGCTCCTACGAGCAGTACTTC	CASSLTPGGSSYEQYF
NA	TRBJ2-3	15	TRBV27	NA	TGTGCCAGCAGTTTGGTCAGGGAAAGCGCAGATACGCAGTATTTT	CASSLVRESADTQYF
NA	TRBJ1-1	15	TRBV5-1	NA	TGCGCCAGCAGCTTGGTACAGGGCGAGAACACTGAAGCTTTCTTT	CASSLVQGENTEAFF
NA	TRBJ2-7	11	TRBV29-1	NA	TGCAGCGGGACTGCATCCTACGAGCAGTACTTC	CSGTASYEQYF
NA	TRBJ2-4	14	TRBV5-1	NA	TGCGCCAGCAGCTTCGACAGTACCAAAAACATTCAGTACTTC	CASSFDSTKNIQYF
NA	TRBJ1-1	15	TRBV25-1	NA	TGTGCCAGCAGTGGATTGTCGACATTGAACACTGAAGCTTTCTTT	CASSGLSTLNTEAFF
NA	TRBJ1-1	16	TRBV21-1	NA	TGTGCCAGCAGCAAAGCGCGGTACAGGGCTAACACTGAAGCTTTCTTT	CASSKARYRANTEAFF
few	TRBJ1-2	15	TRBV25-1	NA	TGTGCCAGCAGCCCAAGGGGGAATTCTAACTATGGCTACACCTTC	CASSPRGNSNYGYTF
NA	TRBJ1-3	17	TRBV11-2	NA	TGTGCCAGCAGCGTAGCGGGTATCGGCTTCACTGGAAACACCATATATTTT	CASSVAGIGFTGNTIYF
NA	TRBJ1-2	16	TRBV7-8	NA	TGTGCCAGCAGCCCCGGACAGACCCTGGCTAACTATGGCTACACCTTC	CASSPGQTLANYGYTF
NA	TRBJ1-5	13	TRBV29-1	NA	TGCAGCGTTGTAAGTTCAGTCCGGGGGCCCCAGCATTTT	CSVVSSVRGPQHF